The 13 T cell receptor beta chains given below trace back to one sample, sequenced in a study of blood T cell dynamics during melanoma immunotherapy. Time point denoted: week 3, after first cycle of checkpoint inhibitor. Clones were read by immunoSEQ multiplex PCR, and TCRdb kept only the in-frame ones, dropping some. The sample lists more than 9,500 clones, approximately 90% occurring once. The sequences come from blood, collected from a patient treated with checkpoint blockade. All receptors come from a human donor with melanoma.

Points on this clone: In the same sample, other DNA sequences code for this CDR3. The chain uses TRBV5-6 and TRBJ1-4; D uncertain. CDR3 length equals 14 residues. Germline V CDR1 and CDR2: SGHDT, YYEEEE. V dropped 2 bases and J dropped 0 bases, with 5 bases sitting between them. Written as DNA, the CDR3 is TGTGCCAGCAGCTTAATCGCAACTAATGAAAAACTGTTTTTT. Translation gives CASSLIATNEKLFF.

V and J are TRBV5-6 and TRBJ2-7; the D is unclear. CDR3 length: 13 residues. CDR1 is SGHDT, CDR2 YYEEEE, per germline. Trimming pared 4 bases from V and 7 bases from J, leaving 15 bases between. CDR3 sequence reads: CASSQTVIREQYF. Written as DNA, the CDR3 is TGTGCCAGCAGCCAAACGGTGATACGGGAGCAGTACTTC.

The chain employs TRBV7-8 and TRBJ2-2, with 9 bases lining up with TRBD1. From germline, CDR1 is SGHVS and CDR2 FQNEAQ. The V gene end was trimmed by 6 bases and the J gene end by 4 bases; junction bases not matched to a gene: 9. The CDR3 consists of 16 residues. DNA of the CDR3: TGTGCCAGCAGTCATACGCCGACAGGGGGCACCGGGGAGCTGTTTTTT. It specifies CASSHTPTGGTGELFF.

V usage is TRBV19 and J usage is TRBJ2-7; 7 bases line up with TRBD2. The trim removed 4 bases at V and 1 base at J, leaving 7 bases unmatched. The CDR3 spans 15 residues. CDR1 and CDR2 (germline): LNHDA, SQIVND (reference sequence). CDR3 nucleotides: TGTGCCAGTAGTACCCTTGCGCGGGGGTCCTACGAGCAGTACTTC. Protein sequence: CASSTLARGSYEQYF.

The chain combines TRBV7-6 with TRBJ1-5; TRBD1 is a possible D gene (6 bases). Germline V gene data show CDR1 as SGHVS and CDR2 as FNYEAQ. V dropped 0 bases and J dropped 7 bases, with 13 bases sitting between them. The CDR3 covers 15 residues. The CDR3 bases are TGTGCCAGCAGCTTAGCGGTGGGGGCGGGACAGCCCCAGCATTTT. It is translated as CASSLAVGAGQPQHF.

The chain couples TRBV5-4 to TRBJ2-6; TRBD2 agrees at 9 bases. Germline loops: CDR1 SGHNT, CDR2 YYREEE (reference sequence). The CDR3 sequence is 17 residues long. V trimming: 0 bases; J trimming: 0 bases; junction bases outside the gene matches: 1. CDR3 loop: CASSLGGRVSGANVLTF. The CDR3 region has the DNA TGTGCCAGCAGCTTGGGCGGGAGGGTCTCTGGGGCCAACGTCCTGACTTTC.

The chain uses TRBV10-1 and TRBJ2-5, with D possibly TRBD1 on 6 matching bases. The J call may not be correct, given that the DNA end is closer to TRBJ2-7. The germline gives CDR1 WNHNN, CDR2 SYGVQD (reference sequence). The CDR3 is 14 residues long. CDR3 in DNA: TGCGCCAGCAGGATCCACAGGGAACCCTACGAGCAGTACTTC. As protein: CASRIHREPYEQYF.

A single count supports this clone. The rearrangement links TRBV5-1 to TRBJ1-4; perhaps TRBD1 as D (5 bases). The CDR3 has 14 residues. Germline CDR1 is SGHRS and CDR2 is YFSETQ. V lost 1 base and J 5 bases, leaving 9 bases between the germline ends. CDR3 DNA: TGCGCCAGCAGCTTGACAGGTCGAAATGAAAAACTGTTTTTT. Encoded protein: CASSLTGRNEKLFF.

The chain uses TRBV11-3 and TRBJ2-5; 8 bases line up with TRBD2. V lost 1 base, J lost 1 base, and 5 bases stayed unmatched. This CDR3 has 16 amino acids. Germline V lookup: CDR1 SGHNT, CDR2 YENEEA. The CDR3 loop reads CASSLGHGGAQETQYF. The CDR3 nucleotides read TGTGCCAGCAGCTTAGGCCACGGGGGGGCCCAAGAGACCCAGTACTTC.

The V gene is TRBV5-1, the J gene TRBJ2-2; 7 positions agree with TRBD1. The CDR3 spans 14 residues. The V segment lost 5 bases and the J segment 9 bases; nucleotides outside the gene matches: 10. Germline-derived CDR1 and CDR2 are SGHRS and YFSETQ. The CDR3 DNA sequence: TGCGCCAGCAGTTCCGGACAGGCCTCCAGGGAGCTGTTTTTT. This encodes CASSSGQASRELFF.

The rearrangement uses TRBV7-9 and TRBJ2-5; the D is unclear. Trimming stripped 5 bases from V and 4 bases from J, with 14 bases between. CDR1 and CDR2 (germline): SEHNR, FQNEAQ (reference sequence). The CDR3 length is 14 residues. CDR3 DNA: TGTGCCAGCAGCAAATCGACCGTGGGAGAGACCCAGTACTTC. This codes for CASSKSTVGETQYF.

This clone occurred once. The chain employs TRBV29-1 and TRBJ1-1; 11 positions agree with TRBD1. This CDR3 contains 14 residues. J lost 4 bases, V lost 6 bases, and 7 bases had no gene match. Germline CDR1 is SQVTM and CDR2 is ANQGSEA. The CDR3 nucleotides are TGCAGCGTGCGGGAGGGACAGGGGGTCACTGAAGCTTTCTTT. Translated, it gives CSVREGQGVTEAFF.

The chain combines TRBV5-1 with TRBJ2-3; TRBD2 aligns across 8 bases. The ends lost 1 base at V and 4 bases at J; junction bases unmatched: 5. The CDR3 covers 15 residues. Looked up from germline, CDR1 is SGHRS and CDR2 is YFSETQ. The CDR3 sequence is CASSLLGLVSDTQYF. The CDR3 nucleotides are TGCGCCAGCAGCTTGCTGGGACTAGTTTCAGATACGCAGTATTTT.